Presented here are 17 T cell receptor beta chains from one specimen sequenced in a study of OX40 agonist ivuxolimab in advanced cancers. Produced via immunoSEQ multiplex PCR; TCRdb's table is partial and in-frame only. The data hold 78,000 or so clones, with more than 75% observed a single time. The sequences come from CD4+ or CD8+ T cells sorted from blood, collected in a trial of the OX40 agonist ivuxolimab. These receptors all stem from an adult with an advanced solid tumor such as melanoma, head and neck, liver or kidney cancer.

The CDR3 nucleotides are TGTGCCAGCTCACCGGACACTGAAGCTTTCTTT. This gives the protein CASSPDTEAFF. The rearrangement links TRBV18 to TRBJ1-1; D remains ambiguous. V was trimmed by 3 bases and J by 3 bases, leaving 2 bases between them. CDR1 is KGHSH and CDR2 is LQKENI in the germline V gene. CDR3 length: 11 residues.

V and J are TRBV7-9 and TRBJ1-3; tentative D call: TRBD1 (5 bases). The germline gives CDR1 SEHNR, CDR2 FQNEAQ (reference sequence). This CDR3 has 15 residues. V lost 6 bases, J lost 2 bases, and 14 bases lay in between. Here the CDR3 reads CASRIEVGPGNTIYF. CDR3 bases: TGTGCCAGCAGGATAGAAGTGGGGCCTGGAAACACCATATATTTT.

The chain carries TRBV10-1 and TRBJ2-3; 9 nucleotides match TRBD2. From germline, CDR1 is WNHNN and CDR2 SYGVQD (reference sequence). The ends lost 5 bases at V and 2 bases at J; junction bases unmatched: 11. The length of the CDR3 is 17 residues. The DNA for the CDR3 is TGCGCCAGCAGTCCAGGGGTAGCGGGGGATTACACAGATACGCAGTATTTT. Translation gives CASSPGVAGDYTDTQYF.

This clone was seen once. Here the CDR3 reads CASRQGSNTEAFF. CDR3 DNA sequence: TGTGCCAGCAGACAGGGGTCCAACACTGAAGCTTTCTTT. The gene calls are TRBV6-5 and TRBJ1-1; 7 bases fit TRBD1. The CDR3 has 13 residues. Germline-derived CDR1 and CDR2 are MNHEY and SVGAGI. J gave up 2 bases and V 6 bases, and 3 bases lay outside the gene matches.

V is TRBV27 and J is TRBJ2-7, with 9 positions matching TRBD2. The CDR3 loop spans 14 amino acids. The V and J ends lost 3 bases and 0 bases, in that order; junction bases with no gene match: 0. Germline V gene sequence: CDR1 MNHEY, CDR2 SMNVEV (reference sequence). The CDR3 coding sequence is TGTGCCAGCAGTTTTAGCGGGAGCTCCTACGAGCAGTACTTC. Translating gives CASSFSGSSYEQYF.

The gene calls are TRBV9 and TRBJ2-1, with 8 nucleotides matching TRBD2. Trimming took 0 bases from V and 5 from J; bases not matched to a gene: 4. The V gene's germline CDR1 is SGDLS and CDR2 YYNGEE. This CDR3 contains 15 residues. The CDR3 DNA reads TGTGCCAGCAGCGTAGTTGGGACTAGAAACAATGAGCAGTTCTTC. The encoded protein is CASSVVGTRNNEQFF.

CDR3: CASSLGLGSSYNEQFF. The CDR3 DNA follows: TGTGCCAGCAGCTTAGGGTTGGGGAGCTCCTACAATGAGCAGTTCTTC. The gene calls are TRBV7-9 and TRBJ2-1; D possibly corresponds to TRBD2 (5 bases). The CDR3 has 16 residues. The V gene's germline CDR1 is SEHNR and CDR2 FQNEAQ (reference sequence). V was pared by 1 base and J by 0 bases, with 10 bases between.

This clone was seen a few times. The CDR3 DNA is TGCGCCAGCAGCTTGACCCCCGCAGGGTACAATGAGCAGTTCTTC. This sequence encodes CASSLTPAGYNEQFF. The chain employs TRBV5-1 and TRBJ2-1; perhaps TRBD1 as D (5 bases). This CDR3 has 15 amino acids. Germline-derived CDR1 and CDR2 are SGHRS and YFSETQ. Trimming pared 1 base from V and 4 bases from J, leaving 12 bases between.

The V and J genes are TRBV30 and TRBJ1-2; perhaps TRBD1 as D (6 bases). The CDR3 is made up of 14 amino acids. CDR1 and CDR2 (germline): GTSNPN, SVGIG (reference sequence). Trimming left V 7 bases short and J 0 bases short, with 15 bases between. CDR3 loop: CAYERAGANYGYTF. As DNA, the CDR3 is TGTGCCTACGAGAGGGCAGGGGCTAACTATGGCTACACCTTC.

V is TRBV19 and J is TRBJ1-1, with 7 bases aligning to TRBD1. Germline V CDR1 and CDR2: LNHDA, SQIVND (reference sequence). Trimming removed 6 bases from V and 5 bases from J; junction bases left unmatched: 9. This CDR3 contains 14 residues. CDR3 nucleotide sequence: TGTGCCAGTAGGAACAGGGGTCTGGAGACTGAAGCTTTCTTT. As protein: CASRNRGLETEAFF.

This chain links TRBV5-5 with TRBJ1-4, with 9 bases aligning to TRBD1. The CDR3 is 13 residues long. V dropped 5 bases and J dropped 11; count of bases not matched to a gene: 7. Germline V gene sequence: CDR1 SGHKS, CDR2 YYEKEE (reference sequence). This CDR3 reads CASRRTGEGKLFF. CDR3 DNA: TGTGCCAGCAGGAGGACAGGGGAGGGTAAACTGTTTTTT.

The V call is TRBV18, the J call TRBJ1-6; TRBD1 matches 7 bases. The CDR3 has 17 residues. After removal of 0 bases from V and 7 bases from J, the junction contained 9 bases not matched to a gene. Germline V gene data show CDR1 as KGHSH and CDR2 as LQKENI. In nucleotides, the CDR3 is TGTGCCAGCTCACCACCGATTGTTCAGGGGGGGAATTCACCCCTCCACTTT. Translation gives CASSPPIVQGGNSPLHF.

The chain is built from TRBV19 and TRBJ1-1; the match to TRBD1 covers 9 bases. Losses at the gene ends were 5 bases for V and 0 bases for J; bases not matched to a gene: 4. The CDR3 extends over 15 amino acids. Looked up from germline, CDR1 is LNHDA and CDR2 is SQIVND (reference sequence). The CDR3, as DNA: TGTGCCAGTAGTGAACAGGGGGCAATGAACACTGAAGCTTTCTTT. Amino acids: CASSEQGAMNTEAFF.

The rearrangement uses TRBV28 and TRBJ1-5; a weak D match, TRBD1 (5 bases). Trimming left V 5 bases short and J 3 bases short, with 20 bases between. From germline, CDR1 is MDHEN and CDR2 SYDVKM. The CDR3 is 17 residues long. The CDR3 here is CASSLDTHQGHNQPQHF. CDR3 bases: TGTGCCAGCAGTCTTGACACGCATCAAGGACACAATCAGCCCCAGCATTTT.

The rearrangement uses TRBV4-3 and TRBJ2-7; D might be TRBD1 (5 bases). This CDR3 is 15 amino acids long. Deletions cut 1 base from V and 1 base from J, with 11 bases between. Germline CDR1 LGHNA, CDR2 YSLEER. This CDR3 is CASSQGLTDSYEQYF. The CDR3 region has the DNA TGCGCCAGCAGCCAAGGTCTGACAGATTCCTACGAGCAGTACTTC.

The chain uses TRBV19 and TRBJ2-1; TRBD2 matches 14 bases. Germline V gene data show CDR1 as LNHDA and CDR2 as SQIVND (reference sequence). CDR3 length equals 12 residues. With 6 bases clipped from V and 14 bases from J, the junction kept 3 bases outside the gene matches. The DNA of the CDR3 is TGTGCCAGTAGGGGGACTAGCGGGAGAAAGTTCTTC. Translating it yields CASRGTSGRKFF.

This clone is a singleton in its sample. This chain links TRBV6-1 with TRBJ1-2, with TRBD1 identical over 9 bases. V lost 7 bases to trimming and J lost 8 bases; unmatched junction nucleotides: 14. The CDR3 extends over 15 amino acids. Germline V gene lookup returns CDR1 MNHNS and CDR2 SASEGT. In DNA, the CDR3 is TGTGCCAGCATGGAGCCCGACAGGGGGTCGTCCGGCTACACCTTC. Translated: CASMEPDRGSSGYTF.